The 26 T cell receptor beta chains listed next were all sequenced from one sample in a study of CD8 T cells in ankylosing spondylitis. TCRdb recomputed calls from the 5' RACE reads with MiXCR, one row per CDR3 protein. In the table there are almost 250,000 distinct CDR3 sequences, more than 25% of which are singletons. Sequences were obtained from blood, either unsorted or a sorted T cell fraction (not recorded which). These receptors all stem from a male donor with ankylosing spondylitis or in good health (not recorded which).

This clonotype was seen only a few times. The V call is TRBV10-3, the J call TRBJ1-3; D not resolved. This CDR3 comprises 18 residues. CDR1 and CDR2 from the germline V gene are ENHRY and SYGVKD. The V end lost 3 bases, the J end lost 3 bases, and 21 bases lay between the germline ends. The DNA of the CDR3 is TGTGCCATCAGTGACCGCCAGAAGAGGCCCGCCCGTGGAAACACCATATATTTT. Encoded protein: CAISDRQKRPARGNTIYF.

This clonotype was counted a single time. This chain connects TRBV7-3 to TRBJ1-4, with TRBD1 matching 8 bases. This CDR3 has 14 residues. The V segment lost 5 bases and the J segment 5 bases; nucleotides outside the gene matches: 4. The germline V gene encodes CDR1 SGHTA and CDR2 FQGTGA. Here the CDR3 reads CASSPGQDNEKLFF. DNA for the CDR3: TGTGCCAGCAGCCCGGGACAGGACAATGAAAAACTGTTTTTT.

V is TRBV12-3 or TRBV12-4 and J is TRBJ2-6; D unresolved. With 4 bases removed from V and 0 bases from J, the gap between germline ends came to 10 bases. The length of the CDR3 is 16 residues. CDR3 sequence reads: CASSSRSISGANVLTF. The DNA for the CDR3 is TGTGCCAGCAGTTCCAGGTCTATCTCTGGGGCCAACGTCCTGACTTTC.

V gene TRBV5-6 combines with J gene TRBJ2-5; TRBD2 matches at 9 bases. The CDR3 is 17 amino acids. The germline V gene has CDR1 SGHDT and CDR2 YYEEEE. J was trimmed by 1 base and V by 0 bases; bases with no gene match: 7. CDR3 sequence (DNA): TGTGCCAGCAGCTTGGCCTCAAGCGGGGGGATCCAAGAGACCCAGTACTTC. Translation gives CASSLASSGGIQETQYF.

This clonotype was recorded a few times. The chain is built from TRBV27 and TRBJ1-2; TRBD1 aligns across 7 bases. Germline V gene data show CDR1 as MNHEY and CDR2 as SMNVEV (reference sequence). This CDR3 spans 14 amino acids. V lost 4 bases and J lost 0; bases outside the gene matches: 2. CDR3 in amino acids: CASSYRGANYGYTF. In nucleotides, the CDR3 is TGTGCCAGCAGTTACAGGGGAGCTAACTATGGCTACACCTTC.

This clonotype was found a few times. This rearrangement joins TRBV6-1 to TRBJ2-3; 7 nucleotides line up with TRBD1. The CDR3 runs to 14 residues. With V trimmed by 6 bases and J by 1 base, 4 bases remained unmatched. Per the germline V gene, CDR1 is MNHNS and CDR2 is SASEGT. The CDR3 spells CASREGAGTDTQYF. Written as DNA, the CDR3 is TGTGCCAGCAGAGAGGGGGCGGGCACAGATACGCAGTATTTT.

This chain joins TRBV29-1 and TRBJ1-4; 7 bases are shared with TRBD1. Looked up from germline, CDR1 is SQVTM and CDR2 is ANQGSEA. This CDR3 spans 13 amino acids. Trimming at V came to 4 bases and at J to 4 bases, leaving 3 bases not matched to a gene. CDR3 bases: TGCAGCGTTGCGACAGGGCATAATGAAAAACTGTTTTTT. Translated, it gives CSVATGHNEKLFF.

CDR3 bases: TGCAGTGCTCTTCCGGACAGGGGAAACACAGATACGCAGTATTTT. Translating gives CSALPDRGNTDTQYF. V usage is TRBV20-1 and J usage is TRBJ2-3, with TRBD1 identical over 9 bases. Germline CDR1 and CDR2: DFQATT and SNEGSKA (reference sequence). The CDR3 length is 15 residues. V dropped 5 bases and J dropped 2; count of bases not matched to a gene: 8.

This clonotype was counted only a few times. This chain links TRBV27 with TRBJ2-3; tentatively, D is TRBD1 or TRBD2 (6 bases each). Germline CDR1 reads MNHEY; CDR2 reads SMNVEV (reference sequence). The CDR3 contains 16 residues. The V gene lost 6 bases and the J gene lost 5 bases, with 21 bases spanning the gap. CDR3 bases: TGTGCCAGCAGCCCGTCCGGGGGCGTTAATGGAGATACGCAGTATTTT. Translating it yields CASSPSGGVNGDTQYF.

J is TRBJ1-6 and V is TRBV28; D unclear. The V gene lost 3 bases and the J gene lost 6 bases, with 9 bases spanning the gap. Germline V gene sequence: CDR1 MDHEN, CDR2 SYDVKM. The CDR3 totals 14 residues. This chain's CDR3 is CASSFWESNSPLHF. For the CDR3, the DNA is TGTGCCAGCAGTTTCTGGGAGAGTAATTCACCCCTCCACTTT.

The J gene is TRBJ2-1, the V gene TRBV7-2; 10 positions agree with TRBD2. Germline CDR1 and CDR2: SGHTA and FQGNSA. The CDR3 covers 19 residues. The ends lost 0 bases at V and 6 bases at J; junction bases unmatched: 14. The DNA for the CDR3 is TGTGCCAGCAGCTTAGCAGCGGGGGGGTCGGATCGGCGGTTCAATGAGCAGTTCTTC. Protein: CASSLAAGGSDRRFNEQFF.

This CDR3 is CSVEDPRGRAEAFF. For the CDR3, the DNA is TGCAGCGTTGAAGATCCCAGGGGGCGCGCTGAAGCTTTCTTT. The rearrangement links TRBV29-1 to TRBJ1-1, with 8 positions matching TRBD1. The CDR3 covers 14 residues. Germline CDR1 reads SQVTM; CDR2 reads ANQGSEA. V shed 0 bases, J shed 6 bases, and the junction held 6 bases outside the gene matches.

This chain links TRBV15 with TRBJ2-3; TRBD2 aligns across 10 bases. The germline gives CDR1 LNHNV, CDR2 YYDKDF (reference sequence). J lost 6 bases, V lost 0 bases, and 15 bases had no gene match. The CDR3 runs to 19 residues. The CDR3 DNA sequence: TGTGCCACCAGCAGAGATGGGGAAGCGGGGGGGCCGTTTGTTGATACGCAGTATTTT. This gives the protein CATSRDGEAGGPFVDTQYF.

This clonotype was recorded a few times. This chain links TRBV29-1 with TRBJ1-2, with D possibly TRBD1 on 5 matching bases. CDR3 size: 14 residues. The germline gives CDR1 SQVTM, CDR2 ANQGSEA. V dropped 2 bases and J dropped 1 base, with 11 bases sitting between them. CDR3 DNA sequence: TGCAGCGTTGAAAAGACAGCGGGTAACTATGGCTACACCTTC. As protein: CSVEKTAGNYGYTF.

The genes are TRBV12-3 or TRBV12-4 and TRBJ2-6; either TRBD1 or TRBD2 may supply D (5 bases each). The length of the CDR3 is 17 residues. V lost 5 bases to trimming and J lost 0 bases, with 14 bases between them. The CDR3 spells CASSTQGRPSGANVLTF. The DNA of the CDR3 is TGTGCCAGCAGTACCCAGGGACGCCCCTCTGGGGCCAACGTCCTGACTTTC.

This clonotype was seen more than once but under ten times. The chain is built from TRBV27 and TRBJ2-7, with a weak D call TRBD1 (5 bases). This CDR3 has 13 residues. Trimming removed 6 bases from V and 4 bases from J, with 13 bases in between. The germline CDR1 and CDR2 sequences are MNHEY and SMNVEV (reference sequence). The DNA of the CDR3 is TGTGCCAGCAGACTCGAAGGGGATTACGAGCAGTACTTC. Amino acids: CASRLEGDYEQYF.

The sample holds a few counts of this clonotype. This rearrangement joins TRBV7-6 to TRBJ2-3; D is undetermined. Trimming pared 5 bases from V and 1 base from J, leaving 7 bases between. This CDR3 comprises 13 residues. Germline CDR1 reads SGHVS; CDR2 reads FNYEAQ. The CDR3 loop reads CASSPLGTDTQYF. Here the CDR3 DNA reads TGTGCCAGCAGCCCCCTCGGCACAGATACGCAGTATTTT. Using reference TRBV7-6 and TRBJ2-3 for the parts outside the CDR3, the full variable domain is GAGVSQSPRYKVTKRGQDVALRCDPISGHVSLYWYRQALGQGPEFLTYFNYEAQQDKSGLPNDRFSAERPEGSISTLTIQRTEQRDSAMYRCASSPLGTDTQYFGPGTRLTVL.

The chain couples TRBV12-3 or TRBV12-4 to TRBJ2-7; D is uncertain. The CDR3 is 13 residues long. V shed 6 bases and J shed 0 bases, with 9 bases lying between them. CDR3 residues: CASRSRASYEQYF. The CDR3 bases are TGTGCCAGCAGGTCCAGAGCCTCCTACGAGCAGTACTTC.

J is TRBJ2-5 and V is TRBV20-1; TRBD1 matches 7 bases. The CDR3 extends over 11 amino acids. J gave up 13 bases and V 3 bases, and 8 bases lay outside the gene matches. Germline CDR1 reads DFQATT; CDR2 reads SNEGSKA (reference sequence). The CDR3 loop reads CSARGDSRLYF. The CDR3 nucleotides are TGCAGTGCTAGGGGGGACAGCCGACTGTACTTC.

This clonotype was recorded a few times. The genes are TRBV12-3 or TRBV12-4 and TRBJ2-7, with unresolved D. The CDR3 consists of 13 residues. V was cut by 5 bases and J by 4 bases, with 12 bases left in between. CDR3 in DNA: TGTGCCAGCAGTGCAGACTTATCTTACGAGCAGTACTTC. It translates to CASSADLSYEQYF.

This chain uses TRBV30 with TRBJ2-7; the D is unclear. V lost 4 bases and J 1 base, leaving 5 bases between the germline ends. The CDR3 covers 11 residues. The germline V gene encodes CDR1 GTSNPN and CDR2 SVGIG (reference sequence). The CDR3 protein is CAWIGSYEQYF. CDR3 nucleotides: TGTGCCTGGATAGGTTCCTACGAGCAGTACTTC.

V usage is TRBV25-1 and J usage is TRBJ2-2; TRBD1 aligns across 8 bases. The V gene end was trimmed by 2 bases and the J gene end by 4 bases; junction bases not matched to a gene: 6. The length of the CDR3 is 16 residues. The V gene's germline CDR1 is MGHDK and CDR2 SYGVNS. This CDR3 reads CASSEQTGGITGELFF. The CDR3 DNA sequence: TGTGCCAGCAGTGAACAAACAGGGGGGATCACCGGGGAGCTGTTTTTT.

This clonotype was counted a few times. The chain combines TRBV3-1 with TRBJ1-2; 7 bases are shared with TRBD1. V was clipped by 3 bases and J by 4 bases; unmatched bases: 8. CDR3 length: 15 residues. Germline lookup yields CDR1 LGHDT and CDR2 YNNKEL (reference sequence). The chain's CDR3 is CASSHRQGYVYGYTF. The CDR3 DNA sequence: TGTGCCAGCAGCCACCGACAGGGTTACGTCTATGGCTACACCTTC.

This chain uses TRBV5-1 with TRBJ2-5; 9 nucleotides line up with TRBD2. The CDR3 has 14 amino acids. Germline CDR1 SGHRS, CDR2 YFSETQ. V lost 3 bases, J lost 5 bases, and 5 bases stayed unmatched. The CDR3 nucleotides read TGCGCCAGCAGCTCCGGGACTAGCCTCGAGACCCAGTACTTC. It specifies CASSSGTSLETQYF.

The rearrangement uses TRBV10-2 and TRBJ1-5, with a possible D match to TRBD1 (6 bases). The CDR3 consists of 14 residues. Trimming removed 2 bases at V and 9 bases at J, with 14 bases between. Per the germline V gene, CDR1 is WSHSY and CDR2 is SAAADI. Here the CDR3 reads CASSEAGGRSPQHF. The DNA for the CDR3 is TGCGCCAGCAGTGAGGCTGGGGGCCGGTCGCCCCAGCATTTT.

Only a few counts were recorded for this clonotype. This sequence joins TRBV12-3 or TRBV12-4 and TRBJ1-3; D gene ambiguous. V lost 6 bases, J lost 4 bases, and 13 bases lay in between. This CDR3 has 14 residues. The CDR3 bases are TGTGCCAGCAGACCGGACGGGTACGGAAACACCATATATTTT. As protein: CASRPDGYGNTIYF.